The rows below give T cell receptor beta chains drawn from one sample of a study of blood T cell repertoires in COVID-19. Data came from immunoSEQ multiplex PCR; TCRdb stores just in-frame clones and leaves some out. Found here are 100,000 to 130,000 clones, more than 80% of them singletons; the top ten hold 4.5% to 6%. Sequences were obtained from peripheral blood. The receptors stem from a man aged 35-49 years with active or convalescent COVID-19. CDR3s leave out the opening cysteine and the closing phenylalanine or tryptophan.

v_gene: TRBV19; j_gene: TRBJ1-5; len: 14; CDR3aa: ASSIAGGSSNQPQH
v_gene: TRBV3-1/TRBV3-2; j_gene: TRBJ1-6; len: 13; CDR3aa: ASSLTGVGNSPLH
v_gene: TRBV19; j_gene: TRBJ1-5; len: 12; CDR3aa: ASSDSTGSQPQH
v_gene: TRBV18; j_gene: TRBJ1-2; len: 13; CDR3aa: ASSQSGQGTRGYT
v_gene: TRBV24-1; j_gene: TRBJ2-2; len: 12; CDR3aa: ATSTTGETGELF
v_gene: TRBV5-1; j_gene: TRBJ1-5; len: 12; CDR3aa: ASSPGQGNQPQH
v_gene: TRBV7-3; j_gene: TRBJ2-2; len: 15; CDR3aa: ASSLVMAGGATGELF
v_gene: TRBV11-2; j_gene: TRBJ1-5; len: 14; CDR3aa: ASSLDYRASNQPQH
v_gene: TRBV5-1; j_gene: TRBJ2-2; len: 13; CDR3aa: ASSLRGQGNGELF
v_gene: TRBV19; j_gene: TRBJ2-1; len: 14; CDR3aa: ASSMGGRKIYNEQF
v_gene: TRBV28; j_gene: TRBJ1-2; len: 13; CDR3aa: ASRPSLGTLGGYT
v_gene: TRBV7-2; j_gene: TRBJ1-6; len: 14; CDR3aa: ASSSQTGRENSPLH
v_gene: TRBV7-9; j_gene: TRBJ2-1; len: 13; CDR3aa: ASSWGTGGAGEQF
v_gene: TRBV9; j_gene: TRBJ2-1; len: 9; CDR3aa: ASSVANEQF
v_gene: TRBV1; j_gene: TRBJ2-3; len: 13; CDR3aa: TSSPSGTSTDTQY
v_gene: TRBV15; j_gene: TRBJ2-1; len: 13; CDR3aa: ATSGLAGSYNEQF
v_gene: TRBV7-3; j_gene: TRBJ2-2; len: 12; CDR3aa: ASTPDPQVGELF
v_gene: TRBV27; j_gene: TRBJ2-1; len: 13; CDR3aa: ASSLAGANYNEQF
v_gene: TRBV30; j_gene: TRBJ1-2; len: 13; CDR3aa: AWMGGVGGFHGYT
v_gene: TRBV3-1/TRBV3-2; j_gene: TRBJ2-7; len: 9; CDR3aa: ASSQLYEQY
v_gene: TRBV7-8; j_gene: TRBJ1-1; len: 10; CDR3aa: ASSRGVERAF
v_gene: TRBV5-6; j_gene: TRBJ2-5; len: 13; CDR3aa: ASSLGSGVQETQY
v_gene: TRBV6-2/TRBV6-3; j_gene: TRBJ1-2; len: 10; CDR3aa: ASSTANYGYT
v_gene: TRBV30; j_gene: TRBJ2-5; len: 13; CDR3aa: ASKKGTIAQETQY
v_gene: TRBV7-9; j_gene: TRBJ1-1; len: 10; CDR3aa: ASSKTGTEAF
v_gene: TRBV14; j_gene: TRBJ2-7; len: 13; CDR3aa: ASSQVPAGGVEQY
v_gene: TRBV11-2; j_gene: TRBJ2-1; len: 16; CDR3aa: ASSLDPPPQGWYHEQF
v_gene: TRBV12-3/TRBV12-4; j_gene: TRBJ1-5; len: 11; CDR3aa: ASSFSGNQPQH
v_gene: TRBV7-2; j_gene: TRBJ2-6; len: 13; CDR3aa: ASSSQRSGANVLT
v_gene: TRBV30; j_gene: TRBJ1-4; len: 13; CDR3aa: AWNLGQAINEKLF
v_gene: TRBV30; j_gene: TRBJ2-5; len: 11; CDR3aa: AWSVLASETQY
v_gene: TRBV9; j_gene: TRBJ1-1; len: 16; CDR3aa: ASSVTMERTSGNTEAF
v_gene: TRBV7-6; j_gene: TRBJ2-5; len: 10; CDR3aa: ASSFEKETQY
v_gene: TRBV6-5; j_gene: TRBJ1-1; len: 11; CDR3aa: ASKATGKPEAF
v_gene: TRBV25-1; j_gene: TRBJ1-2; len: 11; CDR3aa: ASSSNLRVGYT
v_gene: TRBV18; j_gene: TRBJ2-1; len: 13; CDR3aa: ASSPLAGGGSEQF
v_gene: TRBV5-1; j_gene: TRBJ1-2; len: 11; CDR3aa: ASSQSGDYGYT
v_gene: TRBV5-1; j_gene: TRBJ1-1; len: 10; CDR3aa: ASSLGTTEAF
v_gene: TRBV10-3; j_gene: TRBJ2-1; len: 13; CDR3aa: AIATLAGGYNEQF
v_gene: TRBV10-3; j_gene: TRBJ1-5; len: 12; CDR3aa: AISVASSNQPQH
v_gene: TRBV10-3; j_gene: TRBJ2-2; len: 12; CDR3aa: AISQGGATGELF
v_gene: TRBV28; j_gene: TRBJ2-2; len: 12; CDR3aa: ASRTGLPTGELF
v_gene: TRBV6-2/TRBV6-3; j_gene: TRBJ1-2; len: 11; CDR3aa: ASSFSGGHGYT
v_gene: TRBV7-2; j_gene: TRBJ1-1; len: 16; CDR3aa: ASSLAQYATGTNTEAF
v_gene: TRBV30; j_gene: TRBJ1-5; len: 14; CDR3aa: AWSVGGANVGQPQH
v_gene: TRBV11-2; j_gene: TRBJ2-5; len: 16; CDR3aa: ASSFRLAGSPHQETQY
v_gene: TRBV5-4; j_gene: TRBJ2-1; len: 12; CDR3aa: ASSSPDIYNEQF
v_gene: TRBV7-9; j_gene: TRBJ1-1; len: 12; CDR3aa: ASSSPDSWTEAF
v_gene: TRBV6-5; j_gene: TRBJ2-1; len: 14; CDR3aa: ASSSAQGSSYNEQF
v_gene: TRBV28; j_gene: TRBJ2-2; len: 13; CDR3aa: ASSRDIANTGELF
v_gene: TRBV5-5; j_gene: TRBJ2-7; len: 13; CDR3aa: ASSLSAGGFYEQY